These T cell receptor beta chains were read from a single sample in a study of T cells after yellow fever vaccination. Using its own MiXCR run on the 5' RACE reads, TCRdb lists one record per CDR3 protein. The table includes fewer than 450,000 distinct CDR3 sequences, under 5% detected once. The sequencing used PBMCs, collected 5 days after the yellow fever booster vaccination. These receptors all stem from a man aged 18-30 years who received the YFV17D yellow fever vaccine. CDR3s include the opening cysteine and the closing phenylalanine or tryptophan. Each record gives: V gene, CDR3 length, J gene, CDR3 protein.

v_call: TRBV21-1
cdr3_length: 14
j_call: TRBJ2-5
cdr3_aa: CASSRQGRAETQYF

v_call: TRBV20-1
cdr3_length: 15
j_call: TRBJ2-3
cdr3_aa: CSARILPGGRDTQYF

v_call: TRBV27
cdr3_length: 19
j_call: TRBJ1-1
cdr3_aa: CASSSHMPHVGPMNTEAFF

v_call: TRBV5-1
cdr3_length: 14
j_call: TRBJ1-5
cdr3_aa: CASSVDPNQQPQHF

v_call: TRBV10-3
cdr3_length: 15
j_call: TRBJ2-3
cdr3_aa: CAISDVAATTNTQYF

v_call: TRBV30
cdr3_length: 15
j_call: TRBJ1-6
cdr3_aa: CAWRGDRTYNSPLHF

v_call: TRBV15
cdr3_length: 14
j_call: TRBJ2-2
cdr3_aa: CATSFTTGTGELFF

v_call: TRBV24-1
cdr3_length: 17
j_call: TRBJ2-1
cdr3_aa: CATSDPVGGGDHNEQFF

v_call: TRBV5-1
cdr3_length: 14
j_call: TRBJ2-7
cdr3_aa: CASSLGQSSYEQYF

v_call: TRBV6-1
cdr3_length: 15
j_call: TRBJ1-1
cdr3_aa: CASSETGNLNTEAFF

v_call: TRBV6-2/TRBV6-3
cdr3_length: 11
j_call: TRBJ1-1
cdr3_aa: CASSYPGGTFF